The rows below give T cell receptor beta chains drawn from one sample of a study of CD8 T cells in ankylosing spondylitis. TCRdb recomputed calls from the 5' RACE reads with MiXCR, one row per CDR3 protein. The sample carries 100,000 to 150,000 distinct CDR3 sequences, roughly 15% recorded once. Sequenced material: blood, either unsorted or a sorted T cell fraction (not recorded which). Every receptor here comes from a male donor with ankylosing spondylitis. Each CDR3 is given with its conserved first and last residue. Fields, in order: V gene, J gene, CDR3 protein.

TRBV15	TRBJ2-1	CATSNRWDYNEQFF
TRBV28	TRBJ1-5	CASSLSETQPQHF
TRBV18	TRBJ2-5	CASSPPAGGYNQETQYF
TRBV6-2/TRBV6-3	TRBJ2-1	CASRLTWTSESHEQFF
TRBV6-2/TRBV6-3	TRBJ2-1	CASSYSMREVYNEQFF
TRBV5-6	TRBJ1-2	CASSLGQGRGYGYTF
TRBV11-3	TRBJ1-3	CASSLASYLSGNTIYF
TRBV6-5	TRBJ2-3	CASSYRGLKSDTQYF
TRBV5-6	TRBJ2-5	CASSSGLDSKETQYF
TRBV5-6	TRBJ2-5	CASRRWVAQETQYF
TRBV7-9	TRBJ2-1	CASSHRDRGYEQFF
TRBV6-2/TRBV6-3	TRBJ1-4	CASSYRLTGEEEKLFF
TRBV4-1	TRBJ2-1	CASSQAGVNEQFF
TRBV5-1	TRBJ1-1	CASSTPRTGSIMNTEAFF
TRBV4-1	TRBJ2-2	CASSPSRAAGELFF
TRBV6-2/TRBV6-3	TRBJ2-1	CASSTGQGNEQFF
TRBV11-2	TRBJ2-1	CASSSTKPEGQFF
TRBV29-1	TRBJ2-7	CSVETVTSYEQYF
TRBV10-3	TRBJ2-1	CAISEPLGTRPRAYNEQFF
TRBV28	TRBJ1-1	CASSRGQGASEAFF
TRBV5-6	TRBJ2-1	CASSPGGPSGAGDEQFF
TRBV24-1	TRBJ2-7	CATSEPGQSREQYF
TRBV19	TRBJ2-7	CASSTAGTDYEQYF
TRBV4-1	TRBJ2-1	CASSQDPAELNHNEQFF
TRBV27	TRBJ2-7	CASSLFAGGLYEQYF
TRBV12-3/TRBV12-4	TRBJ2-1	CASGGSYNEQFF
TRBV27	TRBJ2-7	CASSLHGSSYEQYF
TRBV21-1	TRBJ2-7	CASSKVDEQYF
TRBV27	TRBJ1-2	CASSLLRGAKGYTF
TRBV25-1	TRBJ2-1	CASSDRAHNEQFF
TRBV5-1	TRBJ2-3	CASSSGLSRTQYF
TRBV20-1	TRBJ1-4	CSARDRTNEKLFF
TRBV9	TRBJ2-1	CASSPPGQVGTDYNEQFF
TRBV7-9	TRBJ2-1	CASSRDSTDEQFF
TRBV7-9	TRBJ2-3	CASSRTRSSTDTQYF